The present T cell receptor beta chain was sequenced within a study of identical twins. Study observations and caveats: One should note that invariant MAIT and iNKT cells could partly confound zero-insertion analyses.

As regards this clonotype: Antigen unknown.

TCRdb itself ran the 5' RACE reads through MiXCR, one entry per CDR3 protein. The table lists 1,800,000 or so distinct CDR3 sequences, about 32% of them singletons. The germline V gene has CDR1 MNHEY and CDR2 SMNVEV (reference sequence). Trimming shortened V by 6 bases and J by 6 bases, and 14 bases separated the two germline ends. The CDR3 is 14 residues long. The receptor was derived from a newborn girl in good health. Material for sequencing was cord blood. This chain joins TRBV27 and TRBJ2-2, with D maybe TRBD1 (6 bases). The CDR3 spells CASRMSGVPGELFF. The CDR3 nucleotides read TGTGCCAGCAGAATGTCAGGGGTACCCGGGGAGCTGTTTTTT.